Listed below are T cell receptor beta chains from one sample, sequenced in a study of cytomegalovirus exposure and HLA in healthy donors. Sequencing used immunoSEQ multiplex PCR; TCRdb keeps in-frame clones, though not all of them. The table includes roughly 230,000 clones, approximately 91% detected once. The sample taken for sequencing was PBMCs. The receptor set was obtained from a girl aged 2-10 years in good health and CMV-seronegative. Each CDR3 is given with its conserved first and last residue. D genes are given only for firm matches. Clone size, where shown, is once, few, many, or a class for clones that have expanded.

V gene: TRBV4-2; D gene: .; J gene: TRBJ2-3; clone size: .; CDR3 DNA: TGTGCCAGCAGCCAACAGGAGGGCCTGGCAGATACGCAGTATTTT; CDR3 protein: CASSQQEGLADTQYF
V gene: TRBV13; D gene: TRBD1; J gene: TRBJ2-7; clone size: .; CDR3 DNA: TGTGCCAGCAGCCCGGGACAGGGGTCCTACGAGCAGTACTTC; CDR3 protein: CASSPGQGSYEQYF
V gene: TRBV10-3; D gene: TRBD2; J gene: TRBJ2-1; clone size: .; CDR3 DNA: TGTGCCATCAGTGAGTCAGGACTAGCGGGAGTTAATGAGCAGTTCTTC; CDR3 protein: CAISESGLAGVNEQFF
V gene: TRBV29-1; D gene: TRBD1; J gene: TRBJ2-2; clone size: .; CDR3 DNA: TGCAGCGTCGTAGGGACAGGGCTTACCGGGGAGCTGTTTTTT; CDR3 protein: CSVVGTGLTGELFF
V gene: TRBV10-3; D gene: .; J gene: TRBJ2-5; clone size: .; CDR3 DNA: TGTGCCATCAGCCCGCGCCTTGGAGAGACCCAGTACTTC; CDR3 protein: CAISPRLGETQYF
V gene: TRBV5-4; D gene: TRBD1; J gene: TRBJ2-7; clone size: .; CDR3 DNA: TGTGCCAGCAGCTTGGGCCCCACCCTGACAGGGGGTATCTACGAGCAGTACTTC; CDR3 protein: CASSLGPTLTGGIYEQYF
V gene: TRBV27; D gene: .; J gene: TRBJ2-5; clone size: .; CDR3 DNA: TGTGCCAGCAGTCCGCTGGGGCCTGGGGAGACCCAGTACTTC; CDR3 protein: CASSPLGPGETQYF
V gene: TRBV27; D gene: TRBD2; J gene: TRBJ2-1; clone size: .; CDR3 DNA: TGTGCCAGCAGACCCAGCGGGAGTTACAATGAGCAGTTCTTC; CDR3 protein: CASRPSGSYNEQFF
V gene: TRBV6-1; D gene: .; J gene: TRBJ2-2; clone size: few; CDR3 DNA: TGTGCCAGCAGTGACCTTGGCGGCGGCGGGGAGCTGTTTTTT; CDR3 protein: CASSDLGGGGELFF
V gene: TRBV2; D gene: TRBD1; J gene: TRBJ2-7; clone size: .; CDR3 DNA: TGTGCCAGCTGCCGGGACAGGGAATACGAGCAGTACTTC; CDR3 protein: CASCRDREYEQYF
V gene: TRBV6-1; D gene: .; J gene: TRBJ2-3; clone size: .; CDR3 DNA: TGTGCCAGCAGCCAGGGGTTTCTTAGCACAGATACGCAGTATTTT; CDR3 protein: CASSQGFLSTDTQYF
V gene: TRBV7-8; D gene: TRBD1; J gene: TRBJ2-3; clone size: .; CDR3 DNA: TGTGCCAGCAGCCCGTGGACAGGGAGAATGCTAAGCCTCAAGGGCGATACGCAGTATTTT; CDR3 protein: CASSPWTGRMLSLKGDTQYF
V gene: TRBV10-2; D gene: .; J gene: TRBJ2-7; clone size: .; CDR3 DNA: TGCGCCAGCAGTGAAGGTGGGAGGAGCGAGCAGTACTTC; CDR3 protein: CASSEGGRSEQYF
V gene: TRBV5-1; D gene: TRBD2; J gene: TRBJ2-2; clone size: few; CDR3 DNA: TGCGCCAGCAGCTTGAGGCGGACTAGCGGGACCGGGGAGCTGTTTTTT; CDR3 protein: CASSLRRTSGTGELFF
V gene: TRBV18; D gene: .; J gene: TRBJ2-1; clone size: once; CDR3 DNA: TGTGCCAGCTCAACCTTAGGCAGGGGCAGTTACAATGAGCAGTTCTTC; CDR3 protein: CASSTLGRGSYNEQFF
V gene: TRBV9; D gene: .; J gene: TRBJ1-1; clone size: .; CDR3 DNA: TGTGCCAGCAGCCCGCGTTGGGGGGAGGACACTGAAGCTTTCTTT; CDR3 protein: CASSPRWGEDTEAFF
V gene: TRBV19; D gene: TRBD1; J gene: TRBJ2-7; clone size: .; CDR3 DNA: TGTGCCAGTAGCCCGGCCAGGGGGACCTACGAGCAGTACTTC; CDR3 protein: CASSPARGTYEQYF
V gene: TRBV15; D gene: .; J gene: TRBJ1-4; clone size: .; CDR3 DNA: TGTGCCACCAGCAGAGGGAGCTACAATGAAAAACTGTTTTTT; CDR3 protein: CATSRGSYNEKLFF
V gene: TRBV14; D gene: TRBD1; J gene: TRBJ2-7; clone size: .; CDR3 DNA: TGTGCCAGCAGCCAAGATCTTAACAGGGGCTACGAGCAGTACTTC; CDR3 protein: CASSQDLNRGYEQYF
V gene: TRBV7-6; D gene: .; J gene: TRBJ2-2; clone size: .; CDR3 DNA: TGTGCCAGCAGCCAAGAGACTAGCACCGGGGAGCTGTTTTTT; CDR3 protein: CASSQETSTGELFF
V gene: TRBV5-6; D gene: .; J gene: TRBJ2-3; clone size: .; CDR3 DNA: TGTGCCAGCAGGCCCACAGGGACAGATACGCAGTATTTT; CDR3 protein: CASRPTGTDTQYF
V gene: TRBV6-6; D gene: .; J gene: TRBJ1-3; clone size: .; CDR3 DNA: TGTGCCAGCAGTTACTCAGGGGTTGGAAACACCATATATTTT; CDR3 protein: CASSYSGVGNTIYF
V gene: TRBV4-2; D gene: .; J gene: TRBJ2-3; clone size: .; CDR3 DNA: TGTGCCAGCAGCCAAGATCAGGTTAGAGGGGGTATTACGGCAGATACGCAGTATTTT; CDR3 protein: CASSQDQVRGGITADTQYF
V gene: TRBV7-9; D gene: TRBD1; J gene: TRBJ1-2; clone size: .; CDR3 DNA: TGTGCCAGCAGCTCAGGGGACAGGGGGCCGGATAGCTATGGCTACACCTTC; CDR3 protein: CASSSGDRGPDSYGYTF
V gene: TRBV25-1; D gene: .; J gene: TRBJ2-7; clone size: .; CDR3 DNA: TGTGCCAGCAGTGAATATGTTAACAGGGCGGACGAGCAGTACTTC; CDR3 protein: CASSEYVNRADEQYF
V gene: TRBV29-1; D gene: .; J gene: TRBJ1-1; clone size: .; CDR3 DNA: TGCAGCGTTGAACCGGTAATGGCGGTGAACACTGAAGCTTTCTTT; CDR3 protein: CSVEPVMAVNTEAFF
V gene: TRBV5-3; D gene: TRBD2; J gene: TRBJ2-2; clone size: once; CDR3 DNA: TGTGCCAGAAGCATCCTCCCTAGCGGGGGGGTTTCGAGCGGGGAGCTGTTTTTT; CDR3 protein: CARSILPSGGVSSGELFF
V gene: TRBV30; D gene: TRBD1; J gene: TRBJ1-1; clone size: .; CDR3 DNA: TGTGCCTGGAGTGGGGACAGGAAGAAACTGAACACTGAAGCTTTCTTT; CDR3 protein: CAWSGDRKKLNTEAFF
V gene: TRBV27; D gene: TRBD2; J gene: TRBJ2-7; clone size: few; CDR3 DNA: TGTGCCAGCAGTTCCTCTTCAGCGGGAGAGGACCCTACCTACGAGCAGTACTTC; CDR3 protein: CASSSSSAGEDPTYEQYF
V gene: TRBV7-3; D gene: .; J gene: TRBJ2-7; clone size: .; CDR3 DNA: TGTGCCAGCAGCTTCACACCTTCCTACGAGCAGTACTTC; CDR3 protein: CASSFTPSYEQYF
V gene: TRBV28; D gene: TRBD1; J gene: TRBJ1-1; clone size: .; CDR3 DNA: TGTGCCAGCAGCCCCCAGGGGGTGACTGAAGCTTTCTTT; CDR3 protein: CASSPQGVTEAFF
V gene: TRBV15; D gene: .; J gene: TRBJ2-3; clone size: once; CDR3 DNA: TGTGCCACCAGCAGAGTGGGGGGACTGTTCACAGATACGCAGTATTTT; CDR3 protein: CATSRVGGLFTDTQYF
V gene: TRBV5-1; D gene: TRBD2; J gene: TRBJ2-7; clone size: .; CDR3 DNA: TGCGCCAGCAGCTTGGGGAGCGGGGGGCTCTCCTACGAGCAGTACTTC; CDR3 protein: CASSLGSGGLSYEQYF
V gene: TRBV10-2; D gene: TRBD2; J gene: TRBJ2-3; clone size: .; CDR3 DNA: TGCGCCAGCACCCTAGCGGACCTCACAGATACGCAGTATTTT; CDR3 protein: CASTLADLTDTQYF
V gene: TRBV27; D gene: TRBD2; J gene: TRBJ2-2; clone size: .; CDR3 DNA: TGTGCCAGCAGTTTAGGGTTAGCGGGAGGGTTCGCGAACACCGGGGAGCTGTTTTTT; CDR3 protein: CASSLGLAGGFANTGELFF
V gene: TRBV28; D gene: .; J gene: TRBJ1-5; clone size: .; CDR3 DNA: TGTGCCAGCAGTCCAGGGCAGCCCCAGCATTTT; CDR3 protein: CASSPGQPQHF
V gene: TRBV5-6; D gene: .; J gene: TRBJ2-7; clone size: .; CDR3 DNA: TGTGCCAGCAGGGCCTCCACCTACGAGCAGTACTTC; CDR3 protein: CASRASTYEQYF
V gene: TRBV30; D gene: .; J gene: TRBJ1-5; clone size: .; CDR3 DNA: TGTGCCTGGAGTGTCAGGGGTGGGGCCCTTCAGCCCCAGCATTTT; CDR3 protein: CAWSVRGGALQPQHF
V gene: TRBV7-3; D gene: TRBD2; J gene: TRBJ2-1; clone size: few; CDR3 DNA: TGTGCCAGCAGCCCACAACGGGGACTAGCTAACTACAATGAGCAGTTCTTC; CDR3 protein: CASSPQRGLANYNEQFF
V gene: TRBV25-1; D gene: TRBD1; J gene: TRBJ1-2; clone size: .; CDR3 DNA: TGTGCCAGCAGTGAAGGACAGGGTCTCGATAACTATGGCTACACCTTC; CDR3 protein: CASSEGQGLDNYGYTF
V gene: TRBV5-1; D gene: .; J gene: TRBJ2-7; clone size: .; CDR3 DNA: TGCGCCAGCAGCCTGACAGAAATGCCCCCCTACGAGCAGTACTTC; CDR3 protein: CASSLTEMPPYEQYF
V gene: TRBV6-5; D gene: .; J gene: TRBJ2-2; clone size: .; CDR3 DNA: TGTGCCAGCAGCCATTCCGGGGAGCTGTTTTTT; CDR3 protein: CASSHSGELFF
V gene: TRBV27; D gene: .; J gene: TRBJ2-1; clone size: .; CDR3 DNA: TGTGCCAGCAGTCCCAGACTACTTAATGAGCAGTTCTTC; CDR3 protein: CASSPRLLNEQFF
V gene: TRBV11-2; D gene: .; J gene: TRBJ1-3; clone size: .; CDR3 DNA: TGTGCCAGCAGCCCTCCGGGAACACGATACTCTGGAAACACCATATATTTT; CDR3 protein: CASSPPGTRYSGNTIYF
V gene: TRBV11-3; D gene: TRBD2; J gene: TRBJ2-2; clone size: .; CDR3 DNA: TGTGCCAGCAGTCTCTTTAGCGGGAGTAGGGACACCGGGGAGCTGTTTTTT; CDR3 protein: CASSLFSGSRDTGELFF
V gene: TRBV28; D gene: TRBD1; J gene: TRBJ1-4; clone size: once; CDR3 DNA: TGTGCCAGCAGTTTGACAGGGTCGAATGAAAAACTGTTTTTT; CDR3 protein: CASSLTGSNEKLFF
V gene: TRBV20-1; D gene: .; J gene: TRBJ1-1; clone size: few; CDR3 DNA: TGCAGTGCCACCGACAGGTTTGAATCTTTCTTT; CDR3 protein: CSATDRFESFF
V gene: TRBV4-1; D gene: TRBD1; J gene: TRBJ1-5; clone size: .; CDR3 DNA: TGCGCCAGCAGCCAAGACGGGGACAGGGGGAGCAATCAGCCCCAGCATTTT; CDR3 protein: CASSQDGDRGSNQPQHF
V gene: TRBV9; D gene: .; J gene: TRBJ2-7; clone size: .; CDR3 DNA: TGTGCCAGCAGCCGAAGCCGGGACATCCACGAGCAGTACTTC; CDR3 protein: CASSRSRDIHEQYF
V gene: TRBV7-6; D gene: TRBD1; J gene: TRBJ2-7; clone size: .; CDR3 DNA: TGTGCCAGCAGCTTAGCCTGGGGACAGGGCTACGAGCAGTACTTC; CDR3 protein: CASSLAWGQGYEQYF
V gene: TRBV4-1; D gene: .; J gene: TRBJ1-2; clone size: once; CDR3 DNA: TGCGCCAGCAGCCTACAGCCCCTCGAGACAGGATCTAACTATGGCTACACCTTC; CDR3 protein: CASSLQPLETGSNYGYTF
V gene: TRBV4-2; D gene: TRBD1; J gene: TRBJ2-5; clone size: .; CDR3 DNA: TGTGCCAGCAGCCAAGGACAGGGTGAGACCCAGTACTTC; CDR3 protein: CASSQGQGETQYF
V gene: TRBV27; D gene: .; J gene: TRBJ1-3; clone size: .; CDR3 DNA: TGTGCCAGCAGTTTGGCAAGTCCCGAGGTGGGAAACACCATATATTTT; CDR3 protein: CASSLASPEVGNTIYF
V gene: TRBV6-1; D gene: .; J gene: TRBJ2-2; clone size: .; CDR3 DNA: TGTGCCAGCAGTGAGGGGGGTCCGAACACCGGGGAGCTGTTTTTT; CDR3 protein: CASSEGGPNTGELFF
V gene: TRBV9; D gene: .; J gene: TRBJ2-1; clone size: .; CDR3 DNA: TGTGCCAGCAGCGCCAGACGGGGAATCTCCTACAATGAGCAGTTCTTC; CDR3 protein: CASSARRGISYNEQFF
V gene: TRBV29-1; D gene: .; J gene: TRBJ2-1; clone size: .; CDR3 DNA: TGCAGCGTTGAATTCTTAAACTCCTACAATGAGCAGTTCTTC; CDR3 protein: CSVEFLNSYNEQFF
V gene: TRBV19; D gene: TRBD2; J gene: TRBJ2-7; clone size: .; CDR3 DNA: TGTGCCAGTAGTAGAGGGACTAGCGTCCACGAGCAGTACTTC; CDR3 protein: CASSRGTSVHEQYF